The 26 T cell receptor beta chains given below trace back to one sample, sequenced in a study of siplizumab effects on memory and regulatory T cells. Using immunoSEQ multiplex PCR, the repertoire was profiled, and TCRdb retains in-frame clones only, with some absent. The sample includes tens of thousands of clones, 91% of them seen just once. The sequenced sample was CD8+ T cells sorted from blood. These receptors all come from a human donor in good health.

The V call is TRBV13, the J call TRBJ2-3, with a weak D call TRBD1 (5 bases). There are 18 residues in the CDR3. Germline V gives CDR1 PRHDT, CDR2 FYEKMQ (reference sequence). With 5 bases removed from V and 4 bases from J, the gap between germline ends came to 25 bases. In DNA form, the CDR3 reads TGTGCCAGCAGCACTGGGGCCCAGGTCCCCTCAGACTCAGATACGCAGTATTTT. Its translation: CASSTGAQVPSDSDTQYF.

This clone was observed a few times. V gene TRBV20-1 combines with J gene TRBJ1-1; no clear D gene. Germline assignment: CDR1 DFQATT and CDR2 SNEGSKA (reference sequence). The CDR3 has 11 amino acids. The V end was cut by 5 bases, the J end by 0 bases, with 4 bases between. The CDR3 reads CSAWLNTEAFF. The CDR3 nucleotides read TGCAGTGCTTGGTTGAACACTGAAGCTTTCTTT.

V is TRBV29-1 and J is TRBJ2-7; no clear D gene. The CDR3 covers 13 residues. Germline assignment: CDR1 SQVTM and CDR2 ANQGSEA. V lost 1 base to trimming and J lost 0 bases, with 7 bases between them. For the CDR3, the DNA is TGCAGCGTTGAAGTCCAGAACTCCTACGAGCAGTACTTC. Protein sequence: CSVEVQNSYEQYF.

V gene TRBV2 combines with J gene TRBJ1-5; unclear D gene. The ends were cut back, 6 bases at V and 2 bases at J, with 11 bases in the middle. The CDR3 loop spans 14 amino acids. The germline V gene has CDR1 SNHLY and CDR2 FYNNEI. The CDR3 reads CASSTLKGNQPQHF. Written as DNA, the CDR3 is TGTGCCAGCAGCACCCTTAAGGGCAATCAGCCCCAGCATTTT.

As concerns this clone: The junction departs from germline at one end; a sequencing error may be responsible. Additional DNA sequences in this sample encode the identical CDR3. Here the CDR3 DNA reads TGCGCCAGCAGCGTGGACAGAGGGTACACTGAAGCCTTCTTT. It specifies CASSVDRGYTEAFF. The gene calls are TRBV5-1 and TRBJ1-1; possible D gene TRBD1, 6 bases. CDR3 length: 14 residues. Germline CDR1 and CDR2: SGHRS and YFSETQ.

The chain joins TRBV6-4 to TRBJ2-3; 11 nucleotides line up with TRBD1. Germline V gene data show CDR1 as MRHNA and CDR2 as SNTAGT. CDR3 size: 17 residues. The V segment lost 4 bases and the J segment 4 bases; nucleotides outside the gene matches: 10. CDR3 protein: CASSAIEGQGAPDTQYF. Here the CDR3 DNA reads TGTGCCAGCAGTGCGATCGAAGGACAGGGGGCCCCAGATACGCAGTATTTT.

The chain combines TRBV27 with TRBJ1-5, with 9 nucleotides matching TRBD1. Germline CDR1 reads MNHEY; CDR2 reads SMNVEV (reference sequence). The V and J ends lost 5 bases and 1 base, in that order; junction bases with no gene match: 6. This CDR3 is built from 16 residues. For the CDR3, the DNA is TGTGCCAGCAGTCTCCCGGGACAGGGAAGCAATCAGCCCCAGCATTTT. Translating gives CASSLPGQGSNQPQHF.

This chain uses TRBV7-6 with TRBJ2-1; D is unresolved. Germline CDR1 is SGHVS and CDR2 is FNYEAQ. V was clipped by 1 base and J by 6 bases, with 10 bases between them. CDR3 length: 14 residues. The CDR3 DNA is TGTGCCAGCAGCTTAGGTTTTAGCTTCAATGAGCAGTTCTTC. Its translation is CASSLGFSFNEQFF.

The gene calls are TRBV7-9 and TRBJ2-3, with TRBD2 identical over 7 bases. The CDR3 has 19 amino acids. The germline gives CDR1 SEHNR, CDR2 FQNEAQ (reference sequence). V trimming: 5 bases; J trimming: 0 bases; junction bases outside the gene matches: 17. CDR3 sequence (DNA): TGTGCCAGCAGCCTACTCAGCTTTTCCAGCGGGGTTAGCACAGATACGCAGTATTTT. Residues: CASSLLSFSSGVSTDTQYF.

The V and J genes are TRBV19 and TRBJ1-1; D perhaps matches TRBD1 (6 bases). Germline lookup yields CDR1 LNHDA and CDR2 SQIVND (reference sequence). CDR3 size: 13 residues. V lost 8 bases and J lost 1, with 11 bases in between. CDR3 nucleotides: TGTGCCAGTTGCCTCAGGGGGAACACTGAAGCTTTCTTT. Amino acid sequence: CASCLRGNTEAFF.

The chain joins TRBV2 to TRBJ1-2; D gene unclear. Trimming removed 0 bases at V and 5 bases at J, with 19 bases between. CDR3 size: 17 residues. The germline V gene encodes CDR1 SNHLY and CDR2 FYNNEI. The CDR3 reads CASSEALADLGGYGYTF. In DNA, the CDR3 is TGTGCCAGCAGTGAAGCGCTGGCCGACTTGGGTGGATATGGCTACACCTTC. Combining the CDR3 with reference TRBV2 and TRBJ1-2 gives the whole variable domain EPEVTQTPSHQVTQMGQEVILRCVPISNHLYFYWYRQILGQKVEFLVSFYNNEISEKSEIFDDQFSVERPDGSNFTLKIRSTKLEDSAMYFCASSEALADLGGYGYTFGSGTRLTVV.

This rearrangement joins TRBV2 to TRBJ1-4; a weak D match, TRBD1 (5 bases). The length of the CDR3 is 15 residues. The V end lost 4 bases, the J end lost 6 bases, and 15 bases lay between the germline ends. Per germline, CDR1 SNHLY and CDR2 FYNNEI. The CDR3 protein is CASSAGVGADEKLFF. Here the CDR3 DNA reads TGTGCCAGCAGTGCCGGAGTCGGGGCGGATGAAAAACTGTTTTTT. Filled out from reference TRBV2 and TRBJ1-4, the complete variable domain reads EPEVTQTPSHQVTQMGQEVILRCVPISNHLYFYWYRQILGQKVEFLVSFYNNEISEKSEIFDDQFSVERPDGSNFTLKIRSTKLEDSAMYFCASSAGVGADEKLFFGSGTQLSVL.

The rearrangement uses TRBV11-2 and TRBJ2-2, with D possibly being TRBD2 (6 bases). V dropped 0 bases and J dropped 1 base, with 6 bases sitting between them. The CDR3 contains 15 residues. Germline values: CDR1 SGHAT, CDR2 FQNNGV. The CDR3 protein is CASSLERENTGELFF. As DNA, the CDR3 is TGTGCCAGCAGCTTAGAGCGGGAGAACACCGGGGAGCTGTTTTTT.

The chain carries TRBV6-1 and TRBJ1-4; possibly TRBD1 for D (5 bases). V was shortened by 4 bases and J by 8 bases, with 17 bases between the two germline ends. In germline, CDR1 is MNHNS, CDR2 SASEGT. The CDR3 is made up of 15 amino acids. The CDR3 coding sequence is TGTGCCAGCAGTGCGAACCCAGGGTTGTGGGAAAAACTGTTTTTT. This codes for CASSANPGLWEKLFF.

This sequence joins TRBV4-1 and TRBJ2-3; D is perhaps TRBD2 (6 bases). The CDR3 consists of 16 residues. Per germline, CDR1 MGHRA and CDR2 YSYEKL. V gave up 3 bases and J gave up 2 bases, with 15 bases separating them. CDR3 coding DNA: TGCGCCAGCAGCCATCACGGCGGCGGGACCACAGATACGCAGTATTTT. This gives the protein CASSHHGGGTTDTQYF.

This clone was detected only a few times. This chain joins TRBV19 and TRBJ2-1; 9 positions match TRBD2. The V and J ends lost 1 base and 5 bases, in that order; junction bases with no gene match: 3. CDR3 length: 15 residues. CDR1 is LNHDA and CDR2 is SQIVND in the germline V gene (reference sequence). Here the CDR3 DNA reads TGTGCCAGTAGTATAGTTGCGGGAGGGAACAATGAGCAGTTCTTC. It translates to CASSIVAGGNNEQFF.

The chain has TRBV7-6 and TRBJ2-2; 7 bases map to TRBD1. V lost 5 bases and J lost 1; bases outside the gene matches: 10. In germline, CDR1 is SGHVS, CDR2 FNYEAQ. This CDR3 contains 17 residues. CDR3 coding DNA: TGTGCCAGCAGCCCCAGTCCGGGACAGAAGAACACCGGGGAGCTGTTTTTT. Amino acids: CASSPSPGQKNTGELFF.

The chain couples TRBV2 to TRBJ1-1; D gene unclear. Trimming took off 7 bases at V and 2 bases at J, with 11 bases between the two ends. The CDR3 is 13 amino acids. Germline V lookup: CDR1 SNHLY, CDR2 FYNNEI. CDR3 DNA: TGTGCCAGCATCGGGCGGAGAAACACTGAAGCTTTCTTT. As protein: CASIGRRNTEAFF.

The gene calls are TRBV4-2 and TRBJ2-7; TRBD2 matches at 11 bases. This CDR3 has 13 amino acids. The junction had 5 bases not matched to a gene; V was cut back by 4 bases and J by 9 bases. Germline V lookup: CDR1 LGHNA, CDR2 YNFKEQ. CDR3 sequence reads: CASSPLAGDWQYF. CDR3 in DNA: TGTGCCAGCAGCCCACTAGCGGGGGATTGGCAGTACTTC.

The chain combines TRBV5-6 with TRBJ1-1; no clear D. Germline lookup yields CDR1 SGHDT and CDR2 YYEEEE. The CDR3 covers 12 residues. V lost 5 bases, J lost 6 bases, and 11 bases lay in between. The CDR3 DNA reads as TGTGCCAGCAGTCGAGGCGGCCCTGAAGCTTTCTTT. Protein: CASSRGGPEAFF. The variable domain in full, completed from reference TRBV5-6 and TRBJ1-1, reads DAGVTQSPTHLIKTRGQQVTLRCSPKSGHDTVSWYQQALGQGPQFIFQYYEEEERQRGNFPDRFSGHQFPNYSSELNVNALLLGDSALYLCASSRGGPEAFFGQGTRLTVV.

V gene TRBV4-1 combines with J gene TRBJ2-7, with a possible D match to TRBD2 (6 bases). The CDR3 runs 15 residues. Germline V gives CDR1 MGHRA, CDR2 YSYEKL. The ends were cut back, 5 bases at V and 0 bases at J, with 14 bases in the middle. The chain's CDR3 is CASSFDRAGSYEQYF. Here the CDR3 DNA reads TGCGCCAGCAGCTTTGACAGAGCGGGCTCCTACGAGCAGTACTTC.

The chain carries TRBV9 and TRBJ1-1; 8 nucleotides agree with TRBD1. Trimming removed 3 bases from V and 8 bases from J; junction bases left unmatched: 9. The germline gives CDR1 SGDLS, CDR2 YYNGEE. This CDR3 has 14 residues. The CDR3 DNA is TGTGCCAGCAGCGGATTTCCACAGGGGGACGAAGCTTTCTTT. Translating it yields CASSGFPQGDEAFF.

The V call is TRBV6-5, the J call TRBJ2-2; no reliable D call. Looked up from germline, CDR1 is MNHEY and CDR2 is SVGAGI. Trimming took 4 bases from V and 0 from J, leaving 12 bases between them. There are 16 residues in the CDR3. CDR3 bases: TGTGCCAGCAGTTCCCCGGAAGGTGCGAACACCGGGGAGCTGTTTTTT. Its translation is CASSSPEGANTGELFF.

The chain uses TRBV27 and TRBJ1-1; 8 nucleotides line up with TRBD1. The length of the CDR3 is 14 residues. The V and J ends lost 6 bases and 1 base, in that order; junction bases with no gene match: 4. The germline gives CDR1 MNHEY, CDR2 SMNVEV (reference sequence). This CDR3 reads CASRQGAGNTEAFF. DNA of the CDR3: TGTGCCAGCAGGCAGGGGGCCGGGAACACTGAAGCTTTCTTT.

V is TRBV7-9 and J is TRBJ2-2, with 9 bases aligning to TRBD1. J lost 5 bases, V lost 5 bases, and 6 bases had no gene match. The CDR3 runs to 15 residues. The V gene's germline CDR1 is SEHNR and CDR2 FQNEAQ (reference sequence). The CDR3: CASSRDRVRTGELFF. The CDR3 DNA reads TGTGCCAGCAGCCGGGACAGGGTCCGGACCGGGGAGCTGTTTTTT.

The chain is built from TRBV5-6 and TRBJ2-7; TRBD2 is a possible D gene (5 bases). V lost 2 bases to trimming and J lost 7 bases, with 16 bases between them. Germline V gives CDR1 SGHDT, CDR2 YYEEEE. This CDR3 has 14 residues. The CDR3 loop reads CASSLVGASGEQYF. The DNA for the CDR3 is TGTGCCAGCAGCTTAGTGGGAGCCTCCGGGGAGCAGTACTTC.